This passage covers 20 T cell receptor beta chains from one sample sequenced in a study of blood T cell repertoires in COVID-19. TCRdb's copy holds only in-frame clones and misses some; the assay was immunoSEQ multiplex PCR. Here the sample spans approximately 140,000 clones, roughly 83% being singletons. Source material: peripheral blood. These receptors all stem from a man aged 55 to 69 with acute or convalescent COVID-19.

In DNA, the CDR3 is TGTGCCAGCAGCGGATCGCCGGGACAAGAATGGGGGCTGTTTTTT. It is translated as CASSGSPGQEWGLFF. The chain employs TRBV6-5 and TRBJ1-4, with D maybe TRBD1 (6 bases). In germline, CDR1 is MNHEY, CDR2 SVGAGI. The CDR3 is 15 residues long. Trimming pared 6 bases from V and 14 bases from J, leaving 25 bases between.

The chain couples TRBV6-5 to TRBJ2-7, with 9 bases matching TRBD1. With V trimmed by 6 bases and J by 10 bases, 4 bases remained unmatched. The V gene's germline CDR1 is MNHEY and CDR2 SVGAGI. The CDR3 runs 11 residues. CDR3 sequence: CASSRQGEQYF. As DNA, the CDR3 is TGTGCCAGCAGCCGACAGGGGGAACAGTACTTC.

The genes are TRBV6-5 and TRBJ2-1; TRBD2 agrees at 15 bases. The CDR3 loop spans 14 amino acids. Germline CDR1 MNHEY, CDR2 SVGAGI. V lost 11 bases and J lost 8; bases outside the gene matches: 7. CDR3 loop: CAVRTSGGAHEQFF. The CDR3 DNA follows: TGTGCCGTCCGGACTAGCGGGGGGGCCCATGAGCAGTTCTTC.

The J gene is TRBJ2-3, the V gene TRBV7-2; unclear D gene. The CDR3 runs 15 residues. Germline values: CDR1 SGHTA, CDR2 FQGNSA. V was pared by 2 bases and J by 6 bases, with 15 bases between. CDR3 nucleotide sequence: TGTGCCAGCAGCTTACGGGTCGAGCGAGCTGATACGCAGTATTTT. This codes for CASSLRVERADTQYF.

The rearrangement links TRBV3-1 (or the pseudogene TRBV3-2) to TRBJ1-1, with a weak D call TRBD1 (6 bases). The V end lost 0 bases, the J end lost 1 base, and 15 bases lay between the germline ends. This CDR3 has 17 residues. From germline, CDR1 is LGHDT and CDR2 YNNKEL (reference sequence). The CDR3 loop is CASSQDNRVRANTEAFF. CDR3 nucleotides: TGTGCCAGCAGCCAAGATAACAGGGTAAGAGCGAACACTGAAGCTTTCTTT.

The chain carries TRBV11-2 and TRBJ2-3; 8 nucleotides match TRBD2. Trimming took 5 bases from V and 7 from J; bases not matched to a gene: 11. This CDR3 spans 15 amino acids. Germline assignment: CDR1 SGHAT and CDR2 FQNNGV. The CDR3 protein is CASSPGAGGVNTQYF. The CDR3 DNA reads as TGTGCCAGCAGCCCCGGTGCGGGGGGAGTAAATACGCAGTATTTT. The variable domain in full, with the rest retrieved from reference TRBV11-2 and TRBJ2-3, is EAGVAQSPRYKIIEKRQSVAFWCNPISGHATLYWYQQILGQGPKLLIQFQNNGVVDDSQLPKDRFSAERLKGVDSTLKIQPAKLEDSAVYLCASSPGAGGVNTQYFGPGTRLTVL.

The chain carries TRBV5-1 and TRBJ2-2; 13 bases agree with TRBD2. This CDR3 is built from 16 residues. V shed 2 bases, J shed 3 bases, and the junction held 1 base outside the gene matches. CDR1 and CDR2 from the germline V gene are SGHRS and YFSETQ. The CDR3 DNA reads as TGCGCCAGCAGCTTCGGACTAGCGGGGGACACCGGGGAGCTGTTTTTT. Protein product: CASSFGLAGDTGELFF. The full variable domain, completed using reference TRBV5-1 and TRBJ2-2, is KAGVTQTPRYLIKTRGQQVTLSCSPISGHRSVSWYQQTPGQGLQFLFEYFSETQRNKGNFPGRFSGRQFSNSRSEMNVSTLELGDSALYLCASSFGLAGDTGELFFGEGSRLTVL.

The J gene is TRBJ2-7, the V gene TRBV12-3 or TRBV12-4; TRBD2 is a possible D gene (6 bases). Trimming pared 3 bases from V and 5 bases from J, leaving 8 bases between. The CDR3 is 12 residues long. CDR3 amino acids: CASSFPGDEQYF. CDR3 sequence (DNA): TGTGCCAGCAGTTTTCCGGGAGACGAGCAGTACTTC.

CDR3 nucleotide sequence: TGCGCCAGCAGCTTCAGACTAGCGGGGGGCCAAGAGACCCAGTACTTC. Protein sequence: CASSFRLAGGQETQYF. The chain recombines TRBV5-1 with TRBJ2-5; TRBD2 agrees at 13 bases. The CDR3 has 16 residues. V was clipped by 2 bases and J by 1 base; unmatched bases: 2. Germline V gene data show CDR1 as SGHRS and CDR2 as YFSETQ.

In this sample, this clone turned up once. The chain couples TRBV6-5 to TRBJ1-5, with no clear D. Trimming left V 7 bases short and J 9 bases short, with 16 bases between. Germline V CDR1 and CDR2: MNHEY, SVGAGI. The CDR3 length is 13 residues. CDR3 bases: TGTGCCAGCACTCCCTCCCCAGTTGGGCCCCAGCATTTT. Translating gives CASTPSPVGPQHF.

The J gene is TRBJ2-2, the V gene TRBV3-1 (or the pseudogene TRBV3-2); 12 nucleotides match TRBD2. After removal of 7 bases from V and 4 bases from J, the junction contained 7 bases not matched to a gene. The CDR3 sequence is 16 residues long. CDR1 is LGHDT, CDR2 YNNKEL, per germline (reference sequence). The chain's CDR3 is CASTLAGGWSTGELFF. CDR3 nucleotides: TGTGCCAGCACGCTAGCGGGGGGGTGGAGCACCGGGGAGCTGTTTTTT.

DNA of the CDR3: TGTGCCAGCAGCTTGCGGCGGGGGGCCGCTCTTATCACAGATACGCAGTATTTT. As protein: CASSLRRGAALITDTQYF. V gene TRBV7-2 combines with J gene TRBJ2-3, with 8 bases that match TRBD2. V was pared by 3 bases and J by 2 bases, with 13 bases of the junction left unmatched. The CDR3 sequence is 18 residues long. Germline CDR1 SGHTA, CDR2 FQGNSA.

The CDR3 DNA follows: TGTGCCAGCAGCTCAATAGCGGGAGGGCCCGTTAATGAGCAGTTCTTC. Translating it yields CASSSIAGGPVNEQFF. This sequence joins TRBV7-9 and TRBJ2-1; TRBD2 matches 11 bases. V shed 4 bases, J shed 7 bases, and the junction held 9 bases outside the gene matches. This CDR3 region has 16 residues. Per the germline V gene, CDR1 is SEHNR and CDR2 is FQNEAQ (reference sequence). Combining the CDR3 with reference TRBV7-9 and TRBJ2-1 gives the whole variable domain DTGVSQNPRHKITKRGQNVTFRCDPISEHNRLYWYRQTLGQGPEFLTYFQNEAQLEKSRLLSDRFSAERPKGSFSTLEIQRTEQGDSAMYLCASSSIAGGPVNEQFFGPGTRLTVL.

This chain connects TRBV19 to TRBJ2-1; perhaps TRBD1 as D (5 bases). This CDR3 is built from 15 residues. The germline gives CDR1 LNHDA, CDR2 SQIVND (reference sequence). Trimming took 6 bases from V and 8 from J, leaving 20 bases between them. For the CDR3, the DNA is TGTGCCAGTAGGACCTCGGGCGACAGCATCGATGAGCAGTTCTTC. Translated, it gives CASRTSGDSIDEQFF.

Only one count was recorded for this clone. This rearrangement joins TRBV7-9 to TRBJ2-5, with 9 bases lining up with TRBD1. V lost 3 bases to trimming and J lost 4 bases; unmatched junction nucleotides: 3. Per the germline V gene, CDR1 is SEHNR and CDR2 is FQNEAQ (reference sequence). This CDR3 region has 14 residues. In DNA form, the CDR3 reads TGTGCCAGCAGCTTCCGGACAGGGGCAGAGACCCAGTACTTC. This translates into CASSFRTGAETQYF.

The V call is TRBV19, the J call TRBJ1-1, with TRBD1 matching over 10 bases. After removal of 1 base from V and 6 bases from J, the junction contained 5 bases not matched to a gene. Germline V gives CDR1 LNHDA, CDR2 SQIVND (reference sequence). The CDR3 loop spans 15 amino acids. The CDR3 here is CASSIGGTGVSEAFF. The DNA for the CDR3 is TGTGCCAGTAGTATAGGGGGGACAGGGGTCTCTGAAGCTTTCTTT.

This sequence joins TRBV7-9 and TRBJ1-2, with TRBD1 as a possible D gene (5 bases). Germline lookup yields CDR1 SEHNR and CDR2 FQNEAQ (reference sequence). V lost 1 base and J lost 8, with 17 bases in between. The CDR3 covers 15 residues. CDR3: CASSLVGPSPWGYTF. The CDR3 DNA follows: TGTGCCAGCAGCTTAGTGGGGCCTTCTCCTTGGGGCTACACCTTC.

CDR3 DNA: TGTGCCAGCACCTGGAGCGGGGGAAACTATGGCTACACCTTC. This encodes CASTWSGGNYGYTF. This chain joins TRBV6-5 and TRBJ1-2; possible D gene TRBD1, 5 bases. Germline V lookup: CDR1 MNHEY, CDR2 SVGAGI. V lost 7 bases and J lost 2, with 14 bases in between. The CDR3 totals 14 residues.

The chain carries TRBV3-1 (or the pseudogene TRBV3-2) and TRBJ2-1; 9 bases match TRBD2. V shed 6 bases and J 4 bases; nucleotides not matched to a gene: 7. The CDR3 contains 15 residues. Germline V gene lookup returns CDR1 LGHDT and CDR2 YNNKEL (reference sequence). CDR3 DNA sequence: TGTGCCAGCAGAATTAGCGGGGGACGGTACAATGAGCAGTTCTTC. Amino acid sequence: CASRISGGRYNEQFF.

V is TRBV2 and J is TRBJ2-1; possibly TRBD2 for D (5 bases). Germline-derived CDR1 and CDR2 are SNHLY and FYNNEI. The CDR3 length is 12 residues. The V end was cut by 4 bases, the J end by 9 bases, with 10 bases between. CDR3 amino acids: CASSGSRGEQFF. For the CDR3, the DNA is TGTGCCAGCAGTGGCAGTCGGGGTGAGCAGTTCTTC.